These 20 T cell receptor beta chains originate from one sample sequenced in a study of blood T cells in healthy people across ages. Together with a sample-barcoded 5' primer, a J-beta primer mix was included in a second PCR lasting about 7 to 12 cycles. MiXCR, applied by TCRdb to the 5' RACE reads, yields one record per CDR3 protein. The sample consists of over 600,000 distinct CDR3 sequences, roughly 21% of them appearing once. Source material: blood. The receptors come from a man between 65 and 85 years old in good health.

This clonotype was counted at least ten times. The CDR3 reads CSVAESSYEQYF. CDR3 DNA sequence: TGCAGCGTTGCGGAAAGCTCCTACGAGCAGTACTTC. V gene TRBV29-1 combines with J gene TRBJ2-7; D not certain. The germline V gene encodes CDR1 SQVTM and CDR2 ANQGSEA. The ends were cut back, 4 bases at V and 0 bases at J, with 7 bases in the middle. The CDR3 extends over 12 amino acids.

The CDR3: CSVGRQVNTEAFF. The DNA of the CDR3 is TGCAGCGTTGGAAGACAGGTGAACACTGAAGCTTTCTTT. V gene TRBV29-1 combines with J gene TRBJ1-1, with D tentatively TRBD1 (6 bases). The CDR3 is 13 residues long. Germline V CDR1 and CDR2: SQVTM, ANQGSEA. V lost 4 bases, J lost 0 bases, and 9 bases lay in between.

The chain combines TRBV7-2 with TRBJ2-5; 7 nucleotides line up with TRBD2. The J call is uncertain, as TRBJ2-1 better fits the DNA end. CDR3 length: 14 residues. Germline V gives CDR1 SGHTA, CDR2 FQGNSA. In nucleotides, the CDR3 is TGTGCCAGCAAAACTAGGGAGGGCCGAAATGAGCAGTTCTTC. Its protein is CASKTREGRNEQFF.

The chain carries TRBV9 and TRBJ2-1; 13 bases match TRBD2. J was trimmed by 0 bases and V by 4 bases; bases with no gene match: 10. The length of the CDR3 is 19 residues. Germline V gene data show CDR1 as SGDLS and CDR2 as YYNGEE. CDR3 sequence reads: CASSPRTSGSPYSYNEQFF. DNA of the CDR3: TGTGCCAGCAGCCCTAGGACTAGCGGGAGCCCTTACTCCTACAATGAGCAGTTCTTC. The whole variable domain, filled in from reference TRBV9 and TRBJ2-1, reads DSGVTQTPKHLITATGQRVTLRCSPRSGDLSVYWYQQSLDQGLQFLIQYYNGEERAKGNILERFSAQQFPDLHSELNLSSLELGDSALYFCASSPRTSGSPYSYNEQFFGPGTRLTVL.

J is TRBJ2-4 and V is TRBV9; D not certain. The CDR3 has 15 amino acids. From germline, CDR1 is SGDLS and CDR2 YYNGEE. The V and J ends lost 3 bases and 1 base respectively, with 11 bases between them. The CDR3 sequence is CASSGHSGAKNIQYF. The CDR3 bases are TGTGCCAGCAGCGGCCATTCTGGGGCCAAAAACATTCAGTACTTC.

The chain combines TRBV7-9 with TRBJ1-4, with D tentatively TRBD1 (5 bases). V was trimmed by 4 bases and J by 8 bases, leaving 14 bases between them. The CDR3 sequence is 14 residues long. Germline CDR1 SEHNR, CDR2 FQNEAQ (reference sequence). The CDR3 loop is CASSSAGTVEKLFF. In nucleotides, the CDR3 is TGTGCCAGCAGCTCCGCCGGGACGGTCGAAAAACTGTTTTTT.

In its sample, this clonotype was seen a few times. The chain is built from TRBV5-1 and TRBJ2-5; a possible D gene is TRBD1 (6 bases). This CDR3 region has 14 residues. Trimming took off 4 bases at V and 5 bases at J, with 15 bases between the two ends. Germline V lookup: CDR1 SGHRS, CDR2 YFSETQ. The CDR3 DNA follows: TGCGCCAGCAGCCCCCAGGGGAGTCGGGAGACCCAGTACTTC. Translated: CASSPQGSRETQYF.

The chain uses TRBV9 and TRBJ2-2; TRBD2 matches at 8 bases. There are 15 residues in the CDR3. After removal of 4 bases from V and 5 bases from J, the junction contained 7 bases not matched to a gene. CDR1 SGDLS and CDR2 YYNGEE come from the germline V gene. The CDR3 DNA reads TGTGCCAGCAGCTCCGGGACTAGTGAAACCGGGGAGCTGTTTTTT. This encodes CASSSGTSETGELFF.

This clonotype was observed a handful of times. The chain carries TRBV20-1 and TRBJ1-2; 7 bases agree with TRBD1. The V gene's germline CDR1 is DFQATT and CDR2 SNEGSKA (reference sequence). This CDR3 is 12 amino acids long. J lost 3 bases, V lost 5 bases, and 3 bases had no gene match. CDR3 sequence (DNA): TGCAGTGCTTCCGGACAGGACTATGGCTACACCTTC. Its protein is CSASGQDYGYTF.

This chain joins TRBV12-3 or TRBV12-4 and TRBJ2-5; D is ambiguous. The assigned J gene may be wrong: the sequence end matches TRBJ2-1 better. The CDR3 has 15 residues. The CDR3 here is CASSSRGTPVDEQFF. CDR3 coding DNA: TGTGCCAGCAGTTCTCGCGGCACTCCAGTGGATGAGCAGTTCTTC.

The CDR3 DNA reads TGTGCCAGCAGCGGGGGGGAAGCCAAAAACATTCAGTACTTC. Translated, it gives CASSGGEAKNIQYF. V gene TRBV12-3 or TRBV12-4 combines with J gene TRBJ2-4, with 8 bases fitting TRBD2. The CDR3 has 14 residues. The ends lost 6 bases at V and 0 bases at J; junction bases unmatched: 1.

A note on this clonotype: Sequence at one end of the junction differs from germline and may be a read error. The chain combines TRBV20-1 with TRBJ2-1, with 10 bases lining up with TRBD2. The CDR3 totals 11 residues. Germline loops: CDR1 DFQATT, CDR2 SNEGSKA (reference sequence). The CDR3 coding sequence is TGCAGTGCTAGTGAAGCGGGAGGGCCAGTCTTC. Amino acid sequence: CSASEAGGPVF.

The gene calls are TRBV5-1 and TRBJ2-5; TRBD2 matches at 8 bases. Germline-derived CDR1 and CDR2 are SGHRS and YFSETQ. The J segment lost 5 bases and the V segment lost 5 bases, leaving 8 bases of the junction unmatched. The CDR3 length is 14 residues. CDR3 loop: CASSTREGGETQYF. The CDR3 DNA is TGCGCCAGCAGTACCCGGGAGGGAGGGGAGACCCAGTACTTC.

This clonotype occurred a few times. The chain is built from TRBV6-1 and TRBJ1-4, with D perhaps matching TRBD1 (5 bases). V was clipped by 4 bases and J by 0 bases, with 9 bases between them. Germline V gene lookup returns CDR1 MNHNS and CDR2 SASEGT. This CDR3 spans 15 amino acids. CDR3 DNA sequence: TGTGCCAGCAGTGTCGGACAAGCAACTAATGAAAAACTGTTTTTT. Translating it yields CASSVGQATNEKLFF.

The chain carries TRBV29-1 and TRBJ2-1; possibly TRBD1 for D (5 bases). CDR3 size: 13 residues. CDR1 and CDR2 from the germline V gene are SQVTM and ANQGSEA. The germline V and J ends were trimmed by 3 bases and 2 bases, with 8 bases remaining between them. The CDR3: CSVDLGAYNEQFF. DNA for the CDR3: TGCAGCGTTGACCTAGGGGCCTACAATGAGCAGTTCTTC.

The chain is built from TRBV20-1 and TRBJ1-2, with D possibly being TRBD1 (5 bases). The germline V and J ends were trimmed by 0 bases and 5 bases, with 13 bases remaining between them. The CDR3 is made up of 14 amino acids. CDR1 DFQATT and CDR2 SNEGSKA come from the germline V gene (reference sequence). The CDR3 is CSAREGRQSYGYTF. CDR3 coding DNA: TGCAGTGCTAGAGAGGGACGCCAGTCGTATGGCTACACCTTC.

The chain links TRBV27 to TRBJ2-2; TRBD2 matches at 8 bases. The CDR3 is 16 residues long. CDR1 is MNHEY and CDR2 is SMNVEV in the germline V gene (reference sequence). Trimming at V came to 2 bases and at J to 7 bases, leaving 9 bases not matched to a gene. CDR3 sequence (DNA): TGTGCCAGCAGTTTACTCGCGGGAGGTTCCTACGGGGAGCTGTTTTTT. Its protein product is CASSLLAGGSYGELFF.

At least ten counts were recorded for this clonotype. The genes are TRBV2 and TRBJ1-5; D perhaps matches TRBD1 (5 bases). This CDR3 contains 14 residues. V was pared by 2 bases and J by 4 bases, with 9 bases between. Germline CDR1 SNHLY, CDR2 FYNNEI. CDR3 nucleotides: TGTGCCAGCAGTGAAAGTGACAGAAATCAGCCCCAGCATTTT. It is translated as CASSESDRNQPQHF. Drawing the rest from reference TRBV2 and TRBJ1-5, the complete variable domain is EPEVTQTPSHQVTQMGQEVILRCVPISNHLYFYWYRQILGQKVEFLVSFYNNEISEKSEIFDDQFSVERPDGSNFTLKIRSTKLEDSAMYFCASSESDRNQPQHFGDGTRLSIL.

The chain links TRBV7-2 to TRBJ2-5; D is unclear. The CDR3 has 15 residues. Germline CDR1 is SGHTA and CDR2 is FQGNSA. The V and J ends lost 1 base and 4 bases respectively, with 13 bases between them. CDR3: CASSLVSGERETQYF. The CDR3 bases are TGTGCCAGCAGCTTAGTTTCTGGCGAGAGAGAGACCCAGTACTTC.

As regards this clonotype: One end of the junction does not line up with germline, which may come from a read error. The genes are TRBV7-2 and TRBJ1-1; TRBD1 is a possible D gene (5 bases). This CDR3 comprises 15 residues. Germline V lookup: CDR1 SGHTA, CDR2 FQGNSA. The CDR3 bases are TGTGCCAGCAGCCCGAATAGTCGCAACCAGGGAGAAGCTCTCTTT. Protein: CASSPNSRNQGEALF. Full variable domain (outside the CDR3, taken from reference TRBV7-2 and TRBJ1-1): GAGVSQSPSNKVTEKGKDVELRCDPISGHTALYWYRQSLGQGLEFLIYFQGNSAPDKSGLPSDRFSAERTGGSVSTLTIQRTQQEDSAVYLCASSPNSRNQGEALFGQGTRLTVV.